What follows is one T cell receptor (beta chain) and its context. Its antigen remains unidentified. This record comes from a study of early T cells in non-severe SARS-CoV-2 infection. Notes on the study in general: Private and CD4 specificities were missed by VDJdb matching, which favored anti-spike CD8 responses.

CDR1 and CDR2 (germline): SQVTM, ANQGSEA. The V segment lost 4 bases and the J segment 4 bases; nucleotides outside the gene matches: 7. The CDR3 length is 15 residues. TCRdb called the 5' RACE reads again in MiXCR, with one record for every CDR3 protein. The sample shows under 85,000 distinct CDR3 sequences, more than 13% of them seen only once. The rearrangement uses TRBV29-1 and TRBJ1-2; 12 positions match TRBD1. The clonotype was recovered from an adult who was a healthcare worker with PCR-confirmed SARS-CoV-2 infection or an uninfected control (not recorded which). The sequencing input was whole blood. The CDR3 sequence is CSVATGTGGIYGYTF. Here the CDR3 DNA reads TGCAGCGTTGCAACCGGGACAGGGGGCATCTATGGCTACACCTTC.